This T cell receptor (beta chain) was obtained from a study of human versus mouse CDR3 diversity and MHC coevolution. Study at large: Reported immunoSEQ sensitivity was one in 200,000 T cells, with reduced amplification bias.

This clone was observed once. The CDR3 length is 13 residues. Per the germline V gene, CDR1 is SSHAT and CDR2 is FNYEAQ (reference sequence). TCRdb keeps only in-frame clones here, not all; method: immunoSEQ multiplex PCR. The profile covers tens of thousands of clones, with roughly 90% appearing a single time and around 0.15% taken by the ten largest. This sequence joins TRBV7-7 and TRBJ1-2; 8 nucleotides match TRBD1. The sequence derives from a person between 25 and 70 years old in good health. Material for sequencing was naive CD4+ T cells from blood. This sample's subset: CD45RO-negative CD62L-positive naive CD4 T cells. As DNA, the CDR3 is TGTGCTGGGGGACAGGATAATAACTATGGCTACACCTTC. Amino acids: CAGGQDNNYGYTF.